This TCR beta chain is from a study of cytomegalovirus exposure and HLA in healthy donors. PCR primers comprised 60 Vbeta and 13 Jbeta primers. Clones were sequenced by immunoSEQ multiplex PCR, and TCRdb holds only the in-frame ones, with some missing. Here the sample spans 150,000 to 200,000 clones, roughly 76% being singletons. This CDR3 is 18 amino acids long. Looked up from germline, CDR1 is KGHSH and CDR2 is LQKENI. V shed 2 bases and J 5 bases; nucleotides not matched to a gene: 7. This clone was seen only once. The antigen remains undetermined. Notes on the study in general: By a later analysis, the bulk of CMV-associated TCR beta chains appeared HLA-restricted. TCR beta sequences reportedly predicted most subjects' HLA-A and HLA-B alleles accurately.

Specimen: PBMCs. The genes are TRBV18 and TRBJ1-6; TRBD1 aligns across 12 bases. The source is a male donor in good health and CMV-seronegative. CDR3 sequence (DNA): TGTGCCAGCTCACCAGCCGGGACAGGGGGCTTCCATAATTCACCCCTCCACTTT. Its protein is CASSPAGTGGFHNSPLHF.